A selection of T cell receptor beta chains follows, all from one sample in a study of OX40 agonist ivuxolimab in advanced cancers. The protocol was immunoSEQ multiplex PCR, while the TCRdb copy is restricted to in-frame clones and leaves out a portion. This table has roughly 69,000 clones, about 91% appearing once. The sample in question was CD4+ or CD8+ T cells sorted from blood, obtained in a trial of the OX40 agonist ivuxolimab. These receptor sequences come from an adult with an advanced solid tumor such as melanoma, head and neck, liver or kidney cancer. Both conserved end residues are part of each CDR3. Each record gives: clone size, J gene, V gene, D gene, CDR3 DNA, CDR3 protein. D genes are given only for firm matches. Where a row states a size, it is once, few, many or the class of an expanded clone; other rows omit it.

once TRBJ2-7 TRBV7-2 TRBD2 TGTGCCAGCAGCCCAAGGACTAGCCCCTGGGAAGAGCAGTACTTC CASSPRTSPWEEQYF
NA TRBJ1-1 TRBV19 NA TGTGCCAGTAGTTTGGGGGGAGGCACTGAAGCTTTCTTT CASSLGGGTEAFF
NA TRBJ2-7 TRBV4-1 TRBD1 TGCGCCAGCAGACTCACTGACAGGGGCTCCTACGAGCAGTACTTC CASRLTDRGSYEQYF
NA TRBJ2-1 TRBV10-2 TRBD2 TGCGCCAGCAGTGAAATCCTAGCGGGGGGGCAGGATGAGCAGTTCTTC CASSEILAGGQDEQFF
NA TRBJ2-5 TRBV5-4 NA TGTGCCAGCAGCATACCGTTGGCGGGGCACCAAGAGACCCAGTACTTC CASSIPLAGHQETQYF
NA TRBJ2-3 TRBV7-6 NA TGTGCCAGCTCCCTTTTTGGGGGTGGGGATACGCAGTATTTT CASSLFGGGDTQYF
NA TRBJ2-1 TRBV7-3 NA TGTGCCAGCAGCTTAATCCCCAGCGGAGATGCCAATGAGCAGTTCTTC CASSLIPSGDANEQFF
once TRBJ2-7 TRBV16 TRBD1 TGTGCCAGCAGCCAATCTCGAGACAGGGCCCACGAGCAGTACTTC CASSQSRDRAHEQYF
NA TRBJ2-1 TRBV2 NA TGTGCCAGCAGTGAACCCGGGAATGAGCAGTTCTTC CASSEPGNEQFF
NA TRBJ1-2 TRBV6-5 NA TGTGCCAGCACCCCATGGGATTGGAGCCCGTTGGGCTACACCTTC CASTPWDWSPLGYTF
NA TRBJ1-5 TRBV9 NA TGTGCCAGCAGCGTTGAGGGTAGTCAGCCCCAGCATTTT CASSVEGSQPQHF
NA TRBJ1-2 TRBV6-1 TRBD1 TGTGCCAGCAGTGCGACCTGGGGACAGACTTTCTATGGCTACACCTTC CASSATWGQTFYGYTF
NA TRBJ2-3 TRBV6-1 NA TGTGCCAGCAGTGAAGCGTACCCCGGGGGGCCGCCAGATACGCAGTATTTT CASSEAYPGGPPDTQYF
NA TRBJ2-3 TRBV7-9 NA TGTGCCAGCAGCCAAGGCGTCGGAGTCACAGATACGCAGTATTTT CASSQGVGVTDTQYF
few TRBJ1-5 TRBV19 TRBD1 TGTGCCAGTAGTGACAGGGTGTTCAATCAGCCCCAGCATTTT CASSDRVFNQPQHF
NA TRBJ1-2 TRBV4-1 NA TGCGCCAGCAGCCCAGGTCTTAACTATGGCTACACCTTC CASSPGLNYGYTF
NA TRBJ2-1 TRBV28 TRBD2 TGTGCCAGCAGTACGCCGGGACTAGCGGGCTACAATGAGCAGTTCTTC CASSTPGLAGYNEQFF
once TRBJ2-3 TRBV27 NA TGTGCCAGCAGTTTACGGGCCCGGCGCACAGATACGCAGTATTTT CASSLRARRTDTQYF
NA TRBJ2-2 TRBV6-4 TRBD1 TGTGCCAGCAGTGAACAGGGGGCAGGCACCGGGGAGCTGTTTTTT CASSEQGAGTGELFF
few TRBJ2-2 TRBV7-9 NA TGTGCCAGCAGCTACGGGACACCGAACACCGGGGAGCTGTTTTTT CASSYGTPNTGELFF
NA TRBJ1-2 TRBV5-1 NA TGCGCCAGCAGCTTGGTTGGTAACGGCTACACCTTC CASSLVGNGYTF
NA TRBJ1-1 TRBV29-1 NA TGCAGCGTTGAATTGTGGAGCACTGAAGCTTTCTTT CSVELWSTEAFF
NA TRBJ2-1 TRBV19 TRBD2 TGTGCCAGTAGGACTAGCGGCTCCTACAATGAGCAGTTCTTC CASRTSGSYNEQFF
NA TRBJ2-5 TRBV14 NA TGTGCCAGCAGCCCAGGCGGCCCAGGGATAAGGGAGACCCAGTACTTC CASSPGGPGIRETQYF
NA TRBJ1-1 TRBV13 TRBD1 TGTGCCAGCAGTTACAGGGGGCCGGGCACTGAAGCTTTCTTT CASSYRGPGTEAFF